The text below deals with one T cell receptor beta chain. The sample comes from a study of blood T cells in healthy people across ages. The V and J ends lost 5 bases and 2 bases respectively, with 12 bases between them. Germline-derived CDR1 and CDR2 are DFQATT and SNEGSKA (reference sequence). The CDR3 extends over 13 amino acids. The authors ran a second PCR of about 7 to 11 cycles using a sample-barcoded 5' primer and a J-beta primer mix. From the 5' RACE reads, TCRdb called clonotypes with MiXCR, one entry per CDR3 protein. The sample consists of 800,000 or so distinct CDR3 sequences, just under 25% of them appearing once. The sample was also reused in another study, on T cells of mothers and their children.

The sequenced sample was blood. This TCR was sampled from a boy aged 5-17 years in good health. The genes are TRBV20-1 and TRBJ1-2; D uncertain. In DNA form, the CDR3 reads TGCAGTGCTTCTCCATTGGGGAACTATGGCTACACCTTC. It codes for CSASPLGNYGYTF.